What follows are 28 T cell receptor beta chains derived from one specimen sequenced in a study of T cell repertoires in cytomegalovirus infection. TCRdb independently ran MiXCR on the reads; one entry per CDR3 protein. Of 200,000 to 250,000 distinct CDR3 sequences in the sample, 20% to 25% are singletons; the top ten hold 15% to 20%. The material sequenced was CD8+ T cells from PBMCs. Receptors originate from a human donor in good health (CMV status not recorded). Some clones in this sample may be carry-over from other donors' samples.

As to this clonotype: One junction end does not reproduce the germline sequence, and a read error may be involved. CDR3 sequence reads: CVSSPSSYNEQFF. CDR3 DNA sequence: TGTGTCAGCAGCCCTAGCTCCTACAATGAGCAGTTCTTC. The chain has TRBV7-9 and TRBJ2-1; D unresolved. CDR1 and CDR2 (germline): SEHNR, FQNEAQ (reference sequence). This CDR3 contains 13 residues.

The V and J genes are TRBV7-9 and TRBJ2-5; D perhaps matches TRBD1 (6 bases). Germline loops: CDR1 SEHNR, CDR2 FQNEAQ (reference sequence). V lost 6 bases and J 5 bases, leaving 16 bases between the germline ends. CDR3 size: 14 residues. For the CDR3, the DNA is TGTGCCAGCAGGATGGGGGCAGTTTGGGAGACCCAGTACTTC. It yields the protein CASRMGAVWETQYF.

This rearrangement joins TRBV14 to TRBJ2-2; D remains ambiguous. The CDR3 sequence is 16 residues long. Germline CDR1 is SGHDN and CDR2 is FVKESK. Between the trimmed V and J ends, which lost 0 bases and 3 bases, there was a span of 11 bases. CDR3 loop: CASSQDTLSYTGELFF. For the CDR3, the DNA is TGTGCCAGCAGCCAAGATACCCTTTCCTACACCGGGGAGCTGTTTTTT.

This chain connects TRBV15 to TRBJ2-1, with D perhaps TRBD1 (6 bases). The ends were cut back, 0 bases at V and 8 bases at J, with 14 bases in the middle. Germline lookup yields CDR1 LNHNV and CDR2 YYDKDF (reference sequence). This CDR3 has 15 amino acids. CDR3 in DNA: TGTGCCACCAGCAGAGACCGGACAGTACATGATGAGCAGTTCTTC. This sequence encodes CATSRDRTVHDEQFF.

This clonotype has a handful of counts. This rearrangement joins TRBV20-1 to TRBJ1-4; D remains unclear. The CDR3 spans 16 residues. Germline loops: CDR1 DFQATT, CDR2 SNEGSKA (reference sequence). V dropped 4 bases and J dropped 3 bases, with 18 bases sitting between them. The CDR3 spells CSAKPTLWESNEKLFF. The DNA for the CDR3 is TGCAGTGCTAAGCCTACTCTTTGGGAGTCTAATGAAAAACTGTTTTTT.

Notes on this clonotype: Sequence at one end of the junction differs from germline and may be a read error. The chain is built from TRBV7-9 and TRBJ2-7, with 12 bases matching TRBD2. Germline V gene sequence: CDR1 SEHNR, CDR2 FQNEAQ (reference sequence). The CDR3 contains 15 residues. Here the CDR3 DNA reads TGTGCCAGCAGCCTAGCGGGGGGGCCGGGGTACGAGCAGTACTTC. Amino acids: CASSLAGGPGYEQYF.

This chain links TRBV7-6 with TRBJ2-5, with a tentative D call TRBD2 (5 bases). Germline V lookup: CDR1 SGHVS, CDR2 FNYEAQ. The CDR3 is made up of 17 amino acids. Trimming removed 1 base at V and 1 base at J, with 16 bases between. The CDR3 region has the DNA TGTGCCAGCAGCTTAGGGGCGGGCAGAAGATTCCAAGAGACCCAGTACTTC. Translated, it gives CASSLGAGRRFQETQYF.

This sequence joins TRBV20-1 and TRBJ2-3, with D perhaps matching TRBD2 (5 bases). CDR3 length: 15 residues. Trimming stripped 3 bases from V and 0 bases from J, with 13 bases between. Germline V gene lookup returns CDR1 DFQATT and CDR2 SNEGSKA (reference sequence). In DNA form, the CDR3 reads TGCAGTGCTAGGGACTTTCTGATTAGCACAGATACGCAGTATTTT. Translated, it gives CSARDFLISTDTQYF.

Only a few counts were recorded for this clonotype. This chain uses TRBV20-1 with TRBJ1-1; D ambiguous. Trimming left V 2 bases short and J 1 base short, with 14 bases between. From germline, CDR1 is DFQATT and CDR2 SNEGSKA (reference sequence). The CDR3 is 15 residues long. The CDR3 nucleotides are TGCAGTGCTAGACTGGTTAGAGTCCCGAACACTGAAGCTTTCTTT. Translated, it gives CSARLVRVPNTEAFF.

The chain uses TRBV27 and TRBJ1-1, with D perhaps matching TRBD1 (5 bases). Between the trimmed V and J ends, which lost 3 bases and 1 base, there was a span of 12 bases. The V gene's germline CDR1 is MNHEY and CDR2 SMNVEV (reference sequence). There are 15 residues in the CDR3. The CDR3 DNA is TGTGCCAGCAGTTTGTCCGGGGCTGGGAACACTGAAGCTTTCTTT. Protein sequence: CASSLSGAGNTEAFF.

This clonotype has only a few counts. V usage is TRBV15 and J usage is TRBJ1-2; 7 bases map to TRBD1. The J segment lost 3 bases and the V segment lost 6 bases, leaving 16 bases of the junction unmatched. This CDR3 has 17 residues. CDR1 LNHNV and CDR2 YYDKDF come from the germline V gene (reference sequence). The CDR3 DNA follows: TGTGCCACCAGTGGACCTACAGGGGATGGAGAGGACTATGGCTACACCTTC. This codes for CATSGPTGDGEDYGYTF.

Ten or more counts support this clonotype. The chain joins TRBV6-2 or TRBV6-3 to TRBJ2-5; the match to TRBD1 covers 7 bases. V gave up 6 bases and J gave up 1 base; unmatched junction bases: 11. This CDR3 comprises 16 residues. Germline V CDR1 and CDR2: MNHEY, SVGEGT. CDR3 sequence: CASRSSGTALQETQYF. CDR3 DNA sequence: TGTGCCAGCAGATCTTCTGGGACAGCCCTCCAAGAGACCCAGTACTTC.

This clonotype was observed a few times. The chain uses TRBV30 and TRBJ2-7, with D possibly matching TRBD1 (5 bases). Germline values: CDR1 GTSNPN, CDR2 SVGIG (reference sequence). V shed 3 bases and J shed 6 bases, with 9 bases lying between them. This CDR3 has 11 residues. The DNA for the CDR3 is TGTGCCTGGAGGCAGGGTCTCGAGCAGTACTTC. Translated: CAWRQGLEQYF. Filled out from reference TRBV30 and TRBJ2-7, the complete variable domain reads SQTIHQWPATLVQPVGSPLSLECTVEGTSNPNLYWYRQAAGRGLQLLFYSVGIGQISSEVPQNLSASRPQDRQFILSSKKLLLSDSGFYLCAWRQGLEQYFGPGTRLTVT.

This clonotype has more than one count but fewer than ten. This chain joins TRBV7-9 and TRBJ1-6; TRBD1 aligns across 11 bases. Germline V gives CDR1 SEHNR, CDR2 FQNEAQ (reference sequence). The CDR3 loop spans 15 amino acids. J was trimmed by 8 bases and V by 5 bases; bases with no gene match: 5. CDR3 residues: CASSTGQGAYSPLHF. The DNA for the CDR3 is TGTGCCAGCAGCACCGGACAGGGGGCTTATTCACCCCTCCACTTT.

In its sample, this clonotype was seen a few times. The chain couples TRBV3-1 to TRBJ2-7; TRBD1 aligns across 7 bases. There are 15 residues in the CDR3. Losses at the gene ends were 0 bases for V and 3 bases for J; bases not matched to a gene: 5. Germline V gene data show CDR1 as LGHDT and CDR2 as YNNKEL (reference sequence). In nucleotides, the CDR3 is TGTGCCAGCAGCCAAGACCCGACAGGGAGCTACGAGCAGTACTTC. Its protein is CASSQDPTGSYEQYF.

This clonotype was seen many times. This rearrangement joins TRBV27 to TRBJ1-1, with 8 nucleotides matching TRBD1. The V segment lost 5 bases and the J segment 5 bases; nucleotides outside the gene matches: 7. Looked up from germline, CDR1 is MNHEY and CDR2 is SMNVEV (reference sequence). This CDR3 comprises 14 residues. For the CDR3, the DNA is TGTGCCAGCAGTAACCTCAGGGGGCGAACTGAAGCTTTCTTT. Translating it yields CASSNLRGRTEAFF.

This clonotype was observed a handful of times. This chain joins TRBV12-3 or TRBV12-4 and TRBJ2-7; TRBD1 aligns across 12 bases. J lost 2 bases, V lost 4 bases, and 12 bases had no gene match. The CDR3 consists of 18 residues. CDR3 in amino acids: CASSSGTGGEYGPYEQYF. The CDR3 coding sequence is TGTGCCAGCAGTTCCGGGACAGGGGGCGAGTACGGCCCCTACGAGCAGTACTTC.

The chain joins TRBV11-2 to TRBJ2-5; 7 bases are shared with TRBD2. Per the germline V gene, CDR1 is SGHAT and CDR2 is FQNNGV. V gave up 1 base and J gave up 4 bases; unmatched junction bases: 6. The CDR3 spans 15 residues. The CDR3 spells CASSLVPWGGETQYF. The CDR3, as DNA: TGTGCCAGCAGCTTAGTCCCCTGGGGGGGAGAGACCCAGTACTTC.

The chain employs TRBV30 and TRBJ1-1; D remains unclear. The germline V gene has CDR1 GTSNPN and CDR2 SVGIG (reference sequence). The CDR3 contains 12 residues. Between the trimmed V and J ends, which lost 0 bases and 5 bases, there was a span of 7 bases. This CDR3 reads CAWSVRGTEAFF. Here the CDR3 DNA reads TGTGCCTGGAGTGTAAGAGGGACTGAAGCTTTCTTT.

The J gene is TRBJ2-1, the V gene TRBV20-1; D is tentatively TRBD1 or TRBD2 (6 bases each). Germline V gene lookup returns CDR1 DFQATT and CDR2 SNEGSKA (reference sequence). The CDR3 runs to 15 residues. Trimming left V 1 base short and J 2 bases short, with 12 bases between. CDR3: CSARGRGDAYNEQFF. As DNA, the CDR3 is TGCAGTGCTAGAGGTAGGGGGGACGCCTACAATGAGCAGTTCTTC.

This clonotype was found a few times. V is TRBV7-2 and J is TRBJ2-7; 7 bases match TRBD2. CDR3 size: 16 residues. Germline loops: CDR1 SGHTA, CDR2 FQGNSA. The V gene end was trimmed by 1 base and the J gene end by 0 bases; junction bases not matched to a gene: 6. For the CDR3, the DNA is TGTGCCAGCAGCTTAGTTGGGGGGGGGAACTCCTACGAGCAGTACTTC. Amino acid sequence: CASSLVGGGNSYEQYF.

The DNA for the CDR3 is TGTGCCAGCAGTTTATGGGGGACTAGTGGCACAGATACGCAGTATTTT. It encodes CASSLWGTSGTDTQYF. The genes are TRBV28 and TRBJ2-3; TRBD2 matches at 8 bases. The CDR3 runs 16 residues. The V segment lost 0 bases and the J segment 1 base; nucleotides outside the gene matches: 3. The germline CDR1 and CDR2 sequences are MDHEN and SYDVKM.

This clonotype turned up a few times. V is TRBV29-1 and J is TRBJ2-4, with D possibly matching TRBD1 (5 bases). This CDR3 contains 12 residues. Germline CDR1 and CDR2: SQVTM and ANQGSEA. V gave up 6 bases and J gave up 8 bases, with 14 bases separating them. The CDR3 here is CSVGHTIYIQYF. Written as DNA, the CDR3 is TGCAGCGTAGGACATACCATCTACATTCAGTACTTC.

Concerning this clonotype: A much more abundant neighbour one base away suggests this may be a read error. This CDR3 is missing its conserved last phenylalanine or tryptophan, likely due to a read error. The gene calls are TRBV7-6 and TRBJ1-3; 10 bases match TRBD1. Germline-derived CDR1 and CDR2 are SGHVS and FNYEAQ. Losses at the gene ends were 5 bases for V and 2 bases for J; bases not matched to a gene: 9. The CDR3 runs to 17 residues. The CDR3 nucleotides read TGTGCCAGCAGCCTGCTTGGGGACAGGGGACCTGGAAACACCATATATTTA. Its protein product is CASSLLGDRGPGNTIYL.

The chain combines TRBV28 with TRBJ2-7; D is tentatively TRBD1 or TRBD2 (6 bases each). CDR3 length equals 15 residues. V lost 5 bases, J lost 4 bases, and 18 bases lay in between. Germline V gene lookup returns CDR1 MDHEN and CDR2 SYDVKM. The CDR3 DNA follows: TGTGCCAGCAGTGCGGACCCCTCGGGGGCTTACGAGCAGTACTTC. This sequence encodes CASSADPSGAYEQYF. Full variable domain (remainder filled in from reference TRBV28 and TRBJ2-7): DVKVTQSSRYLVKRTGEKVFLECVQDMDHENMFWYRQDPGLGLRLIYFSYDVKMKEKGDIPEGYSVSREKKERFSLILESASTNQTSMYLCASSADPSGAYEQYFGPGTRLTVT.

This clonotype was detected many times. The V and J genes are TRBV28 and TRBJ2-7; the D gene is possibly TRBD1 (5 bases). This CDR3 has 13 amino acids. Germline CDR1 reads MDHEN; CDR2 reads SYDVKM. The V end was cut by 2 bases, the J end by 2 bases, with 7 bases between. As DNA, the CDR3 is TGTGCCAGCAGTTTAGGGGCTCCCTACGAGCAGTACTTC. As protein: CASSLGAPYEQYF.

The genes are TRBV6-2 or TRBV6-3 and TRBJ2-1; TRBD2 is a possible D gene (6 bases). Trimming cost V 6 bases and J 8 bases, with 8 bases left between them. Germline V gene lookup returns CDR1 MNHEY and CDR2 SVGEGT. This CDR3 is built from 11 residues. Written as DNA, the CDR3 is TGTGCCAGCAGAAGCGGGTATGAGCAGTTCTTC. Translating gives CASRSGYEQFF.

The V and J genes are TRBV28 and TRBJ2-5; 11 bases line up with TRBD2. The CDR3 consists of 14 residues. With 6 bases clipped from V and 4 bases from J, the junction kept 4 bases outside the gene matches. Germline V gives CDR1 MDHEN, CDR2 SYDVKM. The CDR3 bases are TGTGCCAGCAGCATGACTAGCGGGGCAGAGACCCAGTACTTC. Residues: CASSMTSGAETQYF.